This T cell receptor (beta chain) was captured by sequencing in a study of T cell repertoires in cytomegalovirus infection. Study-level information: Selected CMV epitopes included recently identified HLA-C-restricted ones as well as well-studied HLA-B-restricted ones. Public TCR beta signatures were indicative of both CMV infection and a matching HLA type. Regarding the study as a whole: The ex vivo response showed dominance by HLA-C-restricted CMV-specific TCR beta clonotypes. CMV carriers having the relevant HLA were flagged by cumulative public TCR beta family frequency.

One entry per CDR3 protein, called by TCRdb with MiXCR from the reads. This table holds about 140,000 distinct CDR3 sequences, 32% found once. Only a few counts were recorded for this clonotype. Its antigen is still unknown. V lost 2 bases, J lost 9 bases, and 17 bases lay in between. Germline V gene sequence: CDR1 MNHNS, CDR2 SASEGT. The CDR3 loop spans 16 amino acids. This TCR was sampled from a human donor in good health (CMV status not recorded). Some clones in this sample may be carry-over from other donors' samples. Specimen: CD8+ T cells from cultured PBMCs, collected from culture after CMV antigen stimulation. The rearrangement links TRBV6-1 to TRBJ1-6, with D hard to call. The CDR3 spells CASSELALETISPLHF. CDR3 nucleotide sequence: TGTGCCAGCAGTGAACTAGCTCTGGAGACAATTTCACCCCTCCACTTT.